The T cell receptor beta chain described here comes from a study of T cell responses to AZD1222 COVID-19 vaccine. Notes on the study in general: Nearly half of unique spike-specific TCRs reportedly avoided B.1.351 and B.1.1.7 mutated regions. Mostly white British, mostly female donors; authors suggested clonal diversity may be underestimated. Seropositive at baseline were only a handful of AZD1222 recipients.

Germline V CDR1 and CDR2: LGHNA, YSLEER. This CDR3 has 16 residues. Data came from immunoSEQ multiplex PCR; TCRdb stores just in-frame clones and leaves some out. There are 110,000 to 150,000 clones in the sample; approximately 90% occur only once, and about 6% lies in the top ten. This clone was found once. Its antigen is currently unknown. An end of the junction differs from the germline gene, which may be a read error. This chain connects TRBV4-3 to TRBJ2-2, with 11 bases aligning to TRBD1. This sequence was found in an adult in good health. Sequenced material: peripheral blood, taken on day 0 of AZD1222 vaccination. The CDR3 reads CTSSPGQGASTGELFF. The CDR3 DNA reads TGCACCAGCAGCCCCGGACAGGGGGCCTCAACCGGGGAGCTGTTTTTT.